Listed below are T cell receptor beta chains from one sample, sequenced in a study of blood T cells in healthy people across ages. Via MiXCR, TCRdb re-called the 5' RACE reads, giving one row per CDR3 protein. Among approximately 490,000 distinct CDR3 sequences listed, less than 25% were seen once. This sample also appeared in a second study, on T cells of mothers and their children.

The source material was blood. The receptors come from a boy between 10 and 17 years old in good health. CDR3s include the opening cysteine and the closing phenylalanine or tryptophan. Each record gives: clone size, D gene, V gene, J gene, CDR3 DNA, CDR3 protein. D genes are given only for firm matches. Only part of the rows carry a size: once, few, many, or a class if the clone is expanded.

>few|-|TRBV9|TRBJ2-1
TGTGCCAGCAGCATCGGGCTTATCTACAATGAGCAGTTCTTC
CASSIGLIYNEQFF
>-|-|TRBV7-2|TRBJ1-3
TGTGCCAGCAGCTTTACAGGTCTCTCTGGAAACACCATATATTTT
CASSFTGLSGNTIYF
>-|-|TRBV24-1|TRBJ2-7
TGTGCCACCAGTGGGGGGCGGCTCTACGAGCAGTACTTC
CATSGGRLYEQYF
>-|TRBD1|TRBV7-9|TRBJ2-6
TGTGCCAGCAGCGTGGGGCCCAGGGGGCCTGGGGCCAACGTCCTGACTTTC
CASSVGPRGPGANVLTF
>-|-|TRBV20-1|TRBJ2-7
TGCAGTGCTAGAGGTGGGACTCCGCAGTACTTC
CSARGGTPQYF
>few|TRBD1|TRBV19|TRBJ1-5
TGTGCCAGTAGTCCGAACAGGGGGCAGTTGGGCAATCAGCCCCAGCATTTT
CASSPNRGQLGNQPQHF
>few|-|TRBV20-1|TRBJ2-2
TGCAGTGCTAGAGGGGGGACGAACACCGGGGAGCTGTTTTTT
CSARGGTNTGELFF
>-|-|TRBV7-9|TRBJ2-3
TGTGCCAGCAGCTCGGTTGGGGGGAGCACCACAGATACGCAGTATTTT
CASSSVGGSTTDTQYF
>few|TRBD2|TRBV20-1|TRBJ2-1
TGCAGTGCTAGAGATCCCGGGACTAGCGGAGGGAGCTCCTACAATGAGCAGTTCTTC
CSARDPGTSGGSSYNEQFF
>few|-|TRBV29-1|TRBJ2-1
TGCAGCGTTGCACAGCCCCGTGAGCAGTTCTTC
CSVAQPREQFF
>-|TRBD1|TRBV5-1|TRBJ1-1
TGCGCCAGCAGCTCGAGAATAGGATATGGGACAGCGAACACTGAAGCTTTCTTT
CASSSRIGYGTANTEAFF